This T cell receptor (beta chain) was obtained from a study of T-cell reconstitution after alpha-beta-depleted transplantation in children. This clonotype was counted many times. Its specificity is unknown. A TCRbeta library incorporating unique molecular identifiers was prepared. Each CDR3 protein gets one entry after TCRdb re-called the PCR reads with MiXCR. The data show 400,000 to 550,000 distinct CDR3 sequences, roughly a tenth seen once. General study results and limits: The study traced high day-60 TCRbeta diversity in some patients to surviving recipient T cells and thymic progenitors.

The receptor comes from a child younger than 10 with inherited bone marrow failure, due to receive a stem cell transplant. The sample was PBMCs, taken before TCRalphabeta/CD19-depleted stem cell transplant.

The CDR3 coding sequence is TGTGCCAGCAGCCTGACTAGCGGGAGGGCCGGACAAGAGACCCAGTACTTC. This sequence encodes CASSLTSGRAGQETQYF. This chain links TRBV12-3 or TRBV12-4 with TRBJ2-5; 14 bases fit TRBD2. Trimming at V came to 6 bases and at J to 2 bases, leaving 8 bases not matched to a gene. This CDR3 has 17 residues.